These T cell receptor beta chains were read from a single sample in a study of high-grade serous ovarian cancer treatment subgroups. Some clones are missing from TCRdb's copy, which holds only in-frame ones; the method was immunoSEQ multiplex PCR. The table lists about 870 clones, around 80% of them singletons. Sequenced sample: tumor tissue. The receptors were gathered from a human donor with high-grade serous ovarian cancer. Each CDR3 is given with its conserved first and last residue. A D gene is named only where the DNA matches it firmly. Only some rows state a clone size, as once, few, many or a class for expanded clones.

V gene,clone size,J gene,D gene,CDR3 protein,CDR3 DNA
TRBV9,-,TRBJ1-1,-,CASSVMGDTEAFF,TGTGCCAGCAGCGTAATGGGGGACACTGAAGCTTTCTTT
TRBV10-1,-,TRBJ1-2,TRBD1,CASSGDRPNYGHTF,TGCGCCAGCAGTGGGGACAGGCCCAACTATGGCCACACCTTC
TRBV7-9,-,TRBJ2-1,TRBD2,CASSLALSLAGYNEQFF,TGTGCCAGCAGCTTAGCGCTCTCGTTAGCGGGGTACAATGAGCAGTTCTTC
TRBV4-2,few,TRBJ2-7,TRBD1,CASSQGRDRSYEQYF,TGTGCCAGCAGCCAAGGCCGGGACAGATCCTACGAGCAGTACTTC
TRBV4-2,-,TRBJ1-1,-,CASSQELQAFF,TGTGCCAGCAGCCAAGAACTGCAAGCTTTCTTT
TRBV10-2,-,TRBJ2-1,TRBD2,CASSLGREGRYNEQFF,TGCGCCAGCAGTCTCGGGCGGGAGGGTAGGTACAATGAGCAGTTCTTC
TRBV5-1,-,TRBJ2-7,TRBD2,CASKGLAGGTSYEQYF,TGCGCCAGCAAAGGACTAGCGGGTGGCACCTCCTACGAGCAGTACTTC
TRBV6-5,-,TRBJ1-2,-,CASSTNSGYTF,TGTGCCAGCAGCACCAATTCGGGCTACACCTTC
TRBV6-1,-,TRBJ1-2,TRBD1,CASKEGQVEYGYTF,TGTGCCAGCAAGGAGGGACAGGTGGAATATGGCTACACCTTC
TRBV5-1,-,TRBJ2-3,-,CASSFARSGYTDTQYF,TGCGCCAGCAGCTTCGCCCGCTCAGGGTACACAGATACGCAGTATTTT
TRBV7-2,-,TRBJ1-4,TRBD1,CASSLIGQGAAGEKLFF,TGTGCCAGCAGCCTAATAGGACAGGGGGCCGCGGGGGAAAAACTGTTTTTT
TRBV28,-,TRBJ2-1,TRBD2,CASRIRAGGIEQFF,TGTGCCAGCAGAATTAGAGCGGGGGGCATTGAGCAGTTCTTC
TRBV11-2,-,TRBJ2-5,TRBD2,CASSLDWEAGAEETQYF,TGTGCCAGCAGCTTAGATTGGGAAGCGGGGGCCGAAGAGACCCAGTACTTC
TRBV10-3,-,TRBJ2-1,TRBD2,CAISGGLGAGLRGDEQFF,TGTGCCATCTCGGGGGGGCTGGGAGCGGGGCTCAGAGGAGATGAGCAGTTCTTC
TRBV5-4,-,TRBJ1-3,-,CASSSAGGARSGNTIYF,TGTGCCAGCAGCTCAGCCGGTGGCGCTCGCTCTGGAAACACCATATATTTT
TRBV15,-,TRBJ2-1,TRBD2,CATSRLAGEVYNEQFF,TGTGCCACCAGCAGATTAGCGGGAGAGGTGTACAATGAGCAGTTCTTC
TRBV19,-,TRBJ1-2,-,CASSIEDRGFGGYTF,TGTGCCAGTAGTATAGAGGATAGGGGGTTCGGAGGCTACACCTTC